The next 21 T cell receptor beta chains were all read from a single sample in a study of blood T cell repertoires in COVID-19 (dated by TCRdb to 2018 to 2021). The method was the immunoSEQ multiplex PCR assay. TCRdb mirrors the immuneACCESS table, restricted to in-frame sequences. Some clones are absent from its copies; in checked studies, under half trace to an unresolved V gene, and the reason for the others is unknown. In this sample the table shows about 11,000 clones, 80% to 90% of which occur a single time. The top ten clonotypes cover 3.5% to 5% of the sample. The sample was peripheral blood. These receptors came from a human donor in a cohort sampled during active COVID-19.

The chain combines TRBV19 with TRBJ1-5, with 8 bases fitting TRBD1. The CDR3 runs 14 residues. CDR1 is LNHDA and CDR2 is SQIVND in the germline V gene (reference sequence). V lost 4 bases to trimming and J lost 7 bases; unmatched junction nucleotides: 6. In nucleotides, the CDR3 is TGTGCCAGTAGTACAGACAGGGGCGGCCAGCCCCAGCATTTT. Translation: CASSTDRGGQPQHF. Using reference TRBV19 and TRBJ1-5 for the parts outside the CDR3, the full variable domain is DGGITQSPKYLFRKEGQNVTLSCEQNLNHDAMYWYRQDPGQGLRLIYYSQIVNDFQKGDIAEGYSVSREKKESFPLTVTSAQKNPTAFYLCASSTDRGGQPQHFGDGTRLSIL.

This chain uses TRBV6-5 with TRBJ2-4, with 8 bases fitting TRBD2. The V and J ends lost 2 bases and 9 bases, in that order; junction bases with no gene match: 6. The V gene's germline CDR1 is MNHEY and CDR2 SVGAGI. The CDR3 sequence is 14 residues long. In DNA, the CDR3 is TGTGCCAGCAGTTACGCAACTAGCGGTTCCATTCAGTACTTC. This encodes CASSYATSGSIQYF.

V is TRBV6-1 and J is TRBJ1-5, with 8 nucleotides matching TRBD1. The germline V gene encodes CDR1 MNHNS and CDR2 SASEGT. The CDR3 is 16 amino acids. V shed 4 bases and J 9 bases; nucleotides not matched to a gene: 14. CDR3 loop: CASSGRLQGGLGPQHF. The CDR3 DNA reads TGTGCCAGCAGTGGGAGACTACAGGGGGGGCTAGGGCCCCAGCATTTT.

V and J are TRBV14 and TRBJ1-2; possible D gene TRBD1, 6 bases. V was pared by 0 bases and J by 8 bases, with 19 bases between. The CDR3 spans 16 residues. Germline V CDR1 and CDR2: SGHDN, FVKESK. The CDR3 here is CASSQEQGLGFNGYTF. CDR3 nucleotide sequence: TGTGCCAGCAGCCAAGAGCAGGGGTTGGGTTTTAACGGCTACACCTTC.

Comments on this clone: The junction departs from germline at one end; a sequencing error may be responsible. The J gene is TRBJ2-6, the V gene TRBV7-2; 8 bases are shared with TRBD2. This CDR3 has 18 amino acids. Germline V gene data show CDR1 as SGHTA and CDR2 as FQGNSA. The DNA for the CDR3 is TGTGCCAGCAGCTTAGCTAGCGGGGCCGCCTCTCGGGCCAACGTCCTGACTTTC. Translated: CASSLASGAASRANVLTF.

The genes are TRBV10-1 and TRBJ1-1; the D is unclear. The CDR3 has 13 amino acids. Germline V gene data show CDR1 as WNHNN and CDR2 as SYGVQD (reference sequence). Trimming removed 5 bases at V and 2 bases at J, with 9 bases between. DNA for the CDR3: TGCGCCAGCAGTAACGGTTTAAACACTGAAGCTTTCTTT. It translates to CASSNGLNTEAFF.

This chain links TRBV4-1 with TRBJ2-7; D possibly corresponds to TRBD2 (6 bases). Trimming left V 4 bases short and J 7 bases short, with 17 bases between. Germline V gene lookup returns CDR1 MGHRA and CDR2 YSYEKL. CDR3 length: 14 residues. Written as DNA, the CDR3 is TGCGCCAGCAGCCCCGGGGGAGCTCTGGGGGAGCAGTACTTC. Its translation: CASSPGGALGEQYF.

The chain couples TRBV5-1 to TRBJ2-4; TRBD1 matches at 9 bases. This CDR3 is 19 amino acids long. Germline V lookup: CDR1 SGHRS, CDR2 YFSETQ. Trimming removed 5 bases from V and 0 bases from J; junction bases left unmatched: 15. The CDR3 DNA sequence: TGCGCCAGCAGGGTCCCCTCCGGGACAGGGCTTTTAGCCAAAAACATTCAGTACTTC. Residues: CASRVPSGTGLLAKNIQYF.

The V gene is TRBV4-1, the J gene TRBJ2-1; 8 bases match TRBD2. This CDR3 comprises 15 residues. Germline trimming cut 2 bases from V and 9 bases from J; bases unmatched to any gene: 9. CDR1 MGHRA and CDR2 YSYEKL come from the germline V gene. CDR3 DNA: TGCGCCAGCAGCCAACTAGCGGGCGCGGGGGGTGAGCAGTTCTTC. It codes for CASSQLAGAGGEQFF.

The chain employs TRBV7-9 and TRBJ2-1, with TRBD2 matching 7 bases. CDR3 length equals 15 residues. Germline-derived CDR1 and CDR2 are SEHNR and FQNEAQ (reference sequence). Germline trimming cut 1 base from V and 4 bases from J; bases unmatched to any gene: 4. The CDR3 DNA reads as TGTGCCAGCAGCTTAGGAGGGACTACGTACAATGAGCAGTTCTTC. Translation: CASSLGGTTYNEQFF.

The V and J genes are TRBV27 and TRBJ2-1; 15 positions agree with TRBD2. The germline CDR1 and CDR2 sequences are MNHEY and SMNVEV (reference sequence). This CDR3 has 17 residues. V was pared by 5 bases and J by 1 base, with 3 bases of the junction left unmatched. The CDR3 DNA reads as TGTGCCAGCAGTGGACTAGCGGGAGGGCCGTCCTACAATGAGCAGTTCTTC. This gives the protein CASSGLAGGPSYNEQFF.

This chain joins TRBV5-1 and TRBJ2-2, with 9 positions matching TRBD2. CDR3 length equals 16 residues. The junction had 4 bases not matched to a gene; V was cut back by 2 bases and J by 2 bases. Germline values: CDR1 SGHRS, CDR2 YFSETQ. The CDR3 nucleotides are TGCGCCAGCAGCTTCCTGGGGACTAGCAACACCGGGGAGCTGTTTTTT. Encoded protein: CASSFLGTSNTGELFF.

This clone was counted a few times. This chain links TRBV6-6 with TRBJ1-6; the match to TRBD1 covers 8 bases. The length of the CDR3 is 14 residues. Germline V gene data show CDR1 as MNHNY and CDR2 as SVGAGI (reference sequence). Germline trimming cut 10 bases from V and 8 bases from J; bases unmatched to any gene: 10. The chain's CDR3 is CATTTQGAYSPLHF. The CDR3 DNA sequence: TGTGCCACAACGACTCAGGGGGCGTATTCACCCCTCCACTTT.

This clone has a single count. This rearrangement joins TRBV7-8 to TRBJ2-4; 9 positions match TRBD2. Trimming took 1 base from V and 1 from J; bases not matched to a gene: 11. The CDR3 runs 19 residues. Germline V gene data show CDR1 as SGHVS and CDR2 as FQNEAQ. CDR3 loop: CASSLGGGRARRAKNIQYF. The CDR3 bases are TGTGCCAGCAGCTTAGGCGGCGGGAGGGCCAGGCGGGCCAAAAACATTCAGTACTTC.

The V gene is TRBV7-9, the J gene TRBJ1-1; 8 positions agree with TRBD1. With V trimmed by 5 bases and J by 0 bases, 11 bases remained unmatched. CDR1 and CDR2 from the germline V gene are SEHNR and FQNEAQ (reference sequence). The CDR3 has 17 residues. CDR3 protein: CASSETGEGIVNTEAFF. The DNA of the CDR3 is TGTGCCAGCAGCGAGACAGGGGAAGGGATCGTGAACACTGAAGCTTTCTTT.

V usage is TRBV6-6 and J usage is TRBJ1-6; the D is unclear. Germline lookup yields CDR1 MNHNY and CDR2 SVGAGI (reference sequence). The ends were cut back, 2 bases at V and 5 bases at J, with 4 bases in the middle. The CDR3 is 13 residues long. CDR3 sequence (DNA): TGTGCCAGCAGTTACGCAGATAATTCACCCCTCCACTTT. Amino acids: CASSYADNSPLHF.

The chain links TRBV19 to TRBJ2-7, with a possible D match to TRBD2 (5 bases). Trimming removed 5 bases at V and 5 bases at J, with 22 bases between. CDR1 and CDR2 from the germline V gene are LNHDA and SQIVND (reference sequence). CDR3 length: 16 residues. The CDR3 here is CASSAFLATPGNEQYF. CDR3 bases: TGTGCCAGTAGTGCCTTTCTAGCAACCCCCGGCAACGAGCAGTACTTC.

CDR3 amino acids: CASSLYGGGDTGELFF. CDR3 DNA sequence: TGTGCCAGCAGCTTGTATGGGGGAGGGGACACCGGGGAGCTGTTTTTT. This chain links TRBV5-4 with TRBJ2-2; 7 bases match TRBD2. With 1 base clipped from V and 3 bases from J, the junction kept 6 bases outside the gene matches. From germline, CDR1 is SGHNT and CDR2 YYREEE (reference sequence). This CDR3 spans 16 amino acids.

The chain combines TRBV7-9 with TRBJ2-2; unclear D gene. Germline values: CDR1 SEHNR, CDR2 FQNEAQ (reference sequence). The V and J ends lost 5 bases and 0 bases respectively, with 7 bases between them. The CDR3 spans 14 residues. CDR3 in DNA: TGTGCCAGCAGCGAGAACTCGAACACCGGGGAGCTGTTTTTT. It translates to CASSENSNTGELFF.

The chain links TRBV6-1 to TRBJ2-1; 7 bases are a match to TRBD2. There are 18 residues in the CDR3. V lost 2 bases, J lost 7 bases, and 17 bases stayed unmatched. CDR1 and CDR2 from the germline V gene are MNHNS and SASEGT. The CDR3, as DNA: TGTGCCAGCAGTGAACGATTTGTTGGGGCGGGAGTATCAAATGAGCAGTTCTTC. Protein: CASSERFVGAGVSNEQFF.

The chain links TRBV4-1 to TRBJ2-2; tentatively, D is TRBD2 (7 bases). Germline CDR1 reads MGHRA; CDR2 reads YSYEKL. V lost 7 bases, J lost 0 bases, and 21 bases lay in between. This CDR3 has 18 residues. The CDR3 region is CASNPTGGAGANTGELFF. CDR3 nucleotide sequence: TGCGCCAGCAACCCTACTGGGGGGGCGGGGGCGAACACCGGGGAGCTGTTTTTT.